This T cell receptor beta chain was documented in a study of T cells in Graves' hyperthyroidism and ophthalmopathy (dated by TCRdb to between 2018 and 2021). Study-level background: Peripheral blood was sampled at the time of initial diagnosis, prior to any treatment. A discovery cohort of about 96 patients, about 43 with Graves' ophthalmopathy and approximately 60 with stable Graves' hyperthyroidism, was used to find distinguishing TCR V-J signatures. Prospective prediction of ophthalmopathy was tested in an independent validation cohort consisting of under 20 hyperthyroidism patients and over 15 patients who later progressed to ophthalmopathy. The approximately 90 discovery patients were divided at random into training and test sets in a 7:3 ratio. Thyroid tissue and blood T-cell repertoires from six Graves' hyperthyroidism patients were also compared in the study. Once sampling was done, hyperthyroidism patients were given methimazole at a starting dose of 30 mg daily, whereas ophthalmopathy patients were given high-dose intravenous methylprednisolone. The paper reports TCR Vbeta CDR3 sequencing of more than 120 peripheral blood samples: 43 ophthalmopathy, fewer than 80 hyperthyroidism and 17 progressor patients.

Comment on this clonotype: Its antigen is unknown. There are no base qualities to consult, and no much larger clone falls within one base.

Spanning cysteine to phenylalanine, the CDR3 consists of 12 amino acids. Of the read, only the CDR3 DNA is kept; its 36 bases are in frame from base 1. The germline V gene yields KGHDR for CDR1 and SFDVKD for CDR2. Trimming takes 5 bases off V and 7 bases off J; junction bases not matched to a gene: 1. Stable Graves' hyperthyroidism was defined as no progression to ophthalmopathy during 18 months of follow-up. The hyperthyroidism patients were between 18 and 65 years old and newly diagnosed, with a disease duration of less than 2 months. Exclusion was applied to patients with uncontrolled infections, other autoimmune diseases, pregnancy or lactation. Clinical symptoms, serum thyroxine and TRAb, thyroid ultrasound, and orbital computed tomography formed the basis for the diagnoses. PBMCs were separated from under 11 ml of fresh peripheral blood using Ficoll-Paque density gradient centrifugation. Trizol reagent was used to extract total RNA, and RNA quality was then checked on an Agilent 2100 Bioanalyzer.

Points the paper makes about the study in general: During validation, the model predicted progression to ophthalmopathy a median of around 6 months ahead of onset, with around 71% sensitivity and about 75% specificity. Most expanded thyroid clonotypes (frequency above 0.001) were also detected in blood, a finding suggesting that blood repertoires may reflect thyroid immune responses. In cross-validation, a model built on a 13 V-J signature told ophthalmopathy apart from stable hyperthyroidism with 87.88% sensitivity and roughly 81% specificity, and in testing the same model reached 80%/75%. Sample size was not statistically predetermined, and investigators were not blinded to group allocation.

TCR beta CDR3 regions were amplified from RNA transcripts. The first round of RT-PCR for the TCR CDR3 was performed with the HTBI primer set and the Qiagen OneStep RT-PCR kit. Libraries were constructed in a second round of multiplex PCR, after which size selection and purification were performed. Libraries were sequenced paired-end with 100 bp reads on an Illumina HiSeq2000. Processing in the source paper ran as follows. Raw data were processed with SOAPnuke, discarding reads with adapters, uncalled bases, mean Phred below 15, or no exact constant-primer or identifier match. High-quality paired reads were merged with COPE v1.2.5, and unique nucleotide sequences were defined as clonotypes. MiTCR v1.1 was used to align the clonotypes against IMGT TRBV, TRBD and TRBJ reference segments. The analysis was restricted to V-J combinations with a frequency above 0.0001, which together covered 99% to 99.2% of the repertoires. The TCS score was defined as F50 (clonal expansion) divided by E x V (chaos), with BLOSUM62-based TCRdist calculated between CDR3 peptides within each V-J. Welch's t-statistics and random forest reduced roughly 540 V-J features to 13, which were used in a naive Bayes classifier (R e1071). In-frame beta chains were kept once TCRdb had trimmed the public reads at Q25 with fastp and called clones with MiXCR. Every distinct CDR3 protein forms one entry, paired with its most common genes and DNA. In this record, the V and J calls reflect TCRdb's handling and not the investigators' own analysis. Here the sample has under 350,000 distinct CDR3 sequences; about 21% occur a single time. The ten largest clones capture under 55% of the sample.

Sequencing was carried out using blood. This sequence uses TRBV24-1 and TRBJ2-1; TRBD1 fits 7 bases in the junction. The sequence derives from a woman aged 50 to 60 with Graves' hyperthyroidism. The DNA sequence is given as TGTGCCACCAGTGCGACAGGGAATGAGCAGTTCTTC. Its protein product is CATSATGNEQFF.